The present entry profiles one T cell receptor beta chain with its context. The antigen is undetermined. Systemic immunosuppression or a history of autoimmune disease excluded patients. Germline-derived CDR1 and CDR2 are SGHTA and FQGNSA. V was cut by 3 bases and J by 4 bases, with 9 bases left in between. The CDR3 sequence is 13 residues long. This specimen belongs to a study of OX40 agonist ivuxolimab in advanced cancers. Looking at the study overall: The patients' treatment was ivuxolimab, an agonistic anti-OX40 (CD134) antibody. The group had a mean age of approximately 60 years, ranged from roughly 20 to 79, and was 82.7% male. Study-level results: In general, CD8+ T cells held more expanded clones than CD4+ did, on average.

Profiling relied on immunoSEQ multiplex PCR, and the TCRdb table lists in-frame clones only, not all of them. The table lists around 18,000 clones, roughly 80% of them singletons. The starting material was CD4+ or CD8+ T cells sorted from blood, obtained in a trial of the OX40 agonist ivuxolimab. This TCR was recovered from an adult with an advanced solid tumor such as melanoma, head and neck, liver or kidney cancer. The chain has TRBV7-2 and TRBJ2-5; a possible D gene is TRBD2 (6 bases). Here the CDR3 reads CASSFLARETQYF. For the CDR3, the DNA is TGTGCCAGCAGCTTCCTAGCGAGAGAGACCCAGTACTTC. The entire variable domain, with the rest obtained from reference TRBV7-2 and TRBJ2-5, is as follows: GAGVSQSPSNKVTEKGKDVELRCDPISGHTALYWYRQSLGQGLEFLIYFQGNSAPDKSGLPSDRFSAERTGGSVSTLTIQRTQQEDSAVYLCASSFLARETQYFGPGTRLLVL.